The 10 T cell receptor beta chains below come from one sample, sequenced in a study of shared clonotypes between healthy human individuals. Naive CD8 cells were CD45RO-negative, positively selected for CCR7, excluding terminally differentiated effector memory CD45RA+ cells. The data were produced by immunoSEQ multiplex PCR, yet TCRdb's version contains in-frame clones alone and is incomplete. The sample has roughly 770,000 clones; about 96% are singletons. Sequences were obtained from naive CD8+ T cells sorted from blood. Receptor source: a man aged 30 to 45 in good health.

The chain employs TRBV6-1 and TRBJ2-3; 7 positions agree with TRBD1. CDR3 size: 14 residues. Trimming cost V 3 bases and J 2 bases; bases outside gene matches: 2. CDR1 and CDR2 from the germline V gene are MNHNS and SASEGT. CDR3: CASSEDRNTDTQYF. The CDR3 nucleotides read TGTGCCAGCAGTGAGGACAGGAACACAGATACGCAGTATTTT.

V gene TRBV9 combines with J gene TRBJ2-5; D assignment may be TRBD1 or TRBD2 (5 bases each). Trimming took 4 bases from V and 2 from J, leaving 12 bases between them. Germline V gives CDR1 SGDLS, CDR2 YYNGEE. CDR3 length equals 14 residues. The DNA of the CDR3 is TGTGCCAGCAGCCCCTGGGGGACGCAAGAGACCCAGTACTTC. This gives the protein CASSPWGTQETQYF.

The genes are TRBV29-1 and TRBJ2-1; perhaps TRBD2 as D (6 bases). V lost 7 bases and J 9 bases, leaving 16 bases between the germline ends. Germline CDR1 and CDR2: SQVTM and ANQGSEA. The CDR3 is made up of 12 amino acids. CDR3 region: CSALALASEQFF. CDR3 DNA: TGCAGCGCCCTAGCGCTTGCAAGTGAGCAGTTCTTC.

The chain couples TRBV6-6 to TRBJ2-1; D call uncertain. CDR1 MNHNY and CDR2 SVGAGI come from the germline V gene (reference sequence). Between the trimmed V and J ends, which lost 4 bases and 7 bases, there was a span of 11 bases. The CDR3 consists of 13 residues. DNA for the CDR3: TGTGCCAGCAGTTGGCCCGGTGGTAATGAGCAGTTCTTC. This sequence encodes CASSWPGGNEQFF.

J is TRBJ1-2 and V is TRBV2; tentatively, D is TRBD1 (6 bases). The V and J ends lost 2 bases and 6 bases respectively, with 13 bases between them. The CDR3 runs to 14 residues. Germline assignment: CDR1 SNHLY and CDR2 FYNNEI. CDR3: CASSEMGSGDGYTF. As DNA, the CDR3 is TGTGCCAGCAGTGAAATGGGGTCAGGGGATGGCTACACCTTC. Full variable domain (outside the CDR3, taken from reference TRBV2 and TRBJ1-2): EPEVTQTPSHQVTQMGQEVILRCVPISNHLYFYWYRQILGQKVEFLVSFYNNEISEKSEIFDDQFSVERPDGSNFTLKIRSTKLEDSAMYFCASSEMGSGDGYTFGSGTRLTVV.

The gene calls are TRBV7-9 and TRBJ2-5; unclear D gene. Per germline, CDR1 SEHNR and CDR2 FQNEAQ (reference sequence). This CDR3 is built from 14 residues. V was pared by 5 bases and J by 5 bases, with 15 bases between. The CDR3 reads CASSTVQRDETQYF. CDR3 sequence (DNA): TGTGCCAGCAGCACTGTTCAGAGAGACGAGACCCAGTACTTC.

The chain carries TRBV4-3 and TRBJ2-1; D call uncertain. This CDR3 contains 16 residues. Germline V gene lookup returns CDR1 LGHNA and CDR2 YSLEER. V lost 0 bases, J lost 2 bases, and 11 bases lay in between. The CDR3 loop reads CASSQDYSAAYNEQFF. In DNA, the CDR3 is TGCGCCAGCAGCCAAGACTATAGTGCCGCCTACAATGAGCAGTTCTTC.

The CDR3 region is CASSFGGYEQFF. The CDR3 nucleotides are TGTGCCAGCAGCTTCGGGGGATATGAGCAGTTCTTC. The chain uses TRBV7-6 and TRBJ2-1; possibly TRBD2 for D (6 bases). This CDR3 is 12 amino acids long. Germline V gene data show CDR1 as SGHVS and CDR2 as FNYEAQ. Deletions cut 3 bases from V and 8 bases from J, with 8 bases between.

This sequence joins TRBV5-4 and TRBJ2-7; 11 bases agree with TRBD2. Germline V CDR1 and CDR2: SGHNT, YYREEE (reference sequence). With 3 bases clipped from V and 4 bases from J, the junction kept 6 bases outside the gene matches. The CDR3 is 15 residues long. Written as DNA, the CDR3 is TGTGCCAGCAGCTACCGACTAGCGGGGACGTACGAGCAGTACTTC. It specifies CASSYRLAGTYEQYF.

The chain links TRBV6-1 to TRBJ2-7, with a possible D match to TRBD2 (5 bases). The CDR3 contains 14 residues. Germline V gives CDR1 MNHNS, CDR2 SASEGT. V dropped 1 base and J dropped 3 bases, with 10 bases sitting between them. The CDR3 here is CASSEGLARYEQYF. The CDR3 DNA reads as TGTGCCAGCAGTGAAGGGCTAGCTCGCTACGAGCAGTACTTC.